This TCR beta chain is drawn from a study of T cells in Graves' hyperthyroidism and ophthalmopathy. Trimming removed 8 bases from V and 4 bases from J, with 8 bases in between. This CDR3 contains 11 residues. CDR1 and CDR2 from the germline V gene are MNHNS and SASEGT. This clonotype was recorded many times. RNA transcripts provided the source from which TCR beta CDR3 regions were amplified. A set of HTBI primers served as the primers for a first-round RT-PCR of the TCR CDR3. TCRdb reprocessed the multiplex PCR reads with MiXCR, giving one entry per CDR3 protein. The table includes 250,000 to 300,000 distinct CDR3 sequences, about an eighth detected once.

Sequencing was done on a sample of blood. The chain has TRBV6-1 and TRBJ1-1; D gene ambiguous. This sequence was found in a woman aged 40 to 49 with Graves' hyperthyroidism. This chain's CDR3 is CASAAGTEAFF. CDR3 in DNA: TGTGCCAGCGCCGCTGGCACTGAAGCTTTCTTT.